This T cell receptor beta chain was captured in a study of cytomegalovirus exposure and HLA in healthy donors. Regarding the study as a whole: Later genetic work tied a missense DCLRE1C variant to beta-chain V and J trimming. When the data were analyzed later, several of the most significant clusters appeared to be linked to common viral pathogens.

The PCR ran on 60 Vbeta and 13 Jbeta primers. The method was immunoSEQ multiplex PCR; TCRdb's version includes in-frame clones alone and lacks a portion of them. The table shows roughly 82,000 clones, with approximately 77% occurring only once. CDR1 is SNHLY and CDR2 is FYNNEI in the germline V gene. The ends lost 1 base at V and 2 bases at J; junction bases unmatched: 7. This CDR3 has 17 residues. Turning to this clone: No antigen is known for it.

The sequencing input was PBMCs. This TCR derives from a woman aged 40 to 50 in good health and CMV-seropositive. V and J are TRBV2 and TRBJ2-5, with 10 bases matching TRBD2. The CDR3 reads CASSEGLASGGQETQYF. The DNA of the CDR3 is TGTGCCAGCAGTGAAGGTCTGGCTAGCGGGGGTCAAGAGACCCAGTACTTC.